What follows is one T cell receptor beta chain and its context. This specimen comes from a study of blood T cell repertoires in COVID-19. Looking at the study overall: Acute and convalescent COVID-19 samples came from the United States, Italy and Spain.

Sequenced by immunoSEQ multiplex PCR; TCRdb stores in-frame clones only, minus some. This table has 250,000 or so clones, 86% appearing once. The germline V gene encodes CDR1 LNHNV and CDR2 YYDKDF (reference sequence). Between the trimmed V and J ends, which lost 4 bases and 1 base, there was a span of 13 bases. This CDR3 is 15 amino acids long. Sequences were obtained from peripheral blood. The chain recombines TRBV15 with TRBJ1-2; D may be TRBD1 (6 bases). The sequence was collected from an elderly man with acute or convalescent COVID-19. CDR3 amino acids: CATSIPTGYNYGYTF. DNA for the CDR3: TGTGCCACCAGCATACCGACAGGATATAACTATGGCTACACCTTC.